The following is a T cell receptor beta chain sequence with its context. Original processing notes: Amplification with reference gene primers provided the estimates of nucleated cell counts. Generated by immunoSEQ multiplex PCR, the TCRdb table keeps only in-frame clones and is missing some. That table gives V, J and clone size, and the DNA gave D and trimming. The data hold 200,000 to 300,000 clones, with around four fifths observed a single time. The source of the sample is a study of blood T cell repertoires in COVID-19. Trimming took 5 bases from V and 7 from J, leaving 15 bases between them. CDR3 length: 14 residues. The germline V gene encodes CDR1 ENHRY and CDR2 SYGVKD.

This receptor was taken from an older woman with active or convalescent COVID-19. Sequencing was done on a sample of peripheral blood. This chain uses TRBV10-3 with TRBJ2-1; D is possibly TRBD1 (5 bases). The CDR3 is CAISTTGGGNEQFF. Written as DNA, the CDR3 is TGTGCCATCAGTACCACAGGTGGTGGGAATGAGCAGTTCTTC.